This TCR beta chain comes out of a study of tissue T cells after allogeneic stem cell transplantation. General study results and limits: TCR repertoires tracked anatomic similarity, regardless of disease or transplant status. The study did not identify alloreactive or antigen-specific tissue TCRs, and some clones might be persisting host cells.

Comment on this clone: As yet, its antigen is unknown. Genes here carry mouse names. Read sequence stops 1 residue before the CDR3 end, and the germline J gene provides the missing end.

Sequencing was performed with immunoSEQ multiplex PCR; in TCRdb, only in-frame clones are kept and a portion is missing. The table shows about 50,000 clones, with 65% to 80% occurring only once. Per germline, CDR1 GKSSPN and CDR2 SITVG. This CDR3 has 14 amino acids. V gave up 1 base and J gave up 4 bases; unmatched junction bases: 1. The chain links TRBV31 to TRBJ1-1, with TRBD1 matching over 12 bases. The sample comprised sorted cells pooled from one or two spleens. This clonotype was sampled from a pool of C57BL/6 mice in good health. This chain's CDR3 is CAWSRDRGRTEVFF. CDR3 DNA, as far as it was read: TGTGCCTGGAGTCGGGACAGGGGGCGCACAGAAGTCTTC. Full variable domain (remainder filled in from reference TRBV31 and TRBJ1-1): AQTIHQWPVAEIKAVGSPLSLGCTIKGKSSPNLYWYWQATGGTLQQLFYSITVGQVESVVQLNLSASRPKDDQFILSTEKLLLSHSGFYLCAWSRDRGRTEVFFGKGTRLTVV.